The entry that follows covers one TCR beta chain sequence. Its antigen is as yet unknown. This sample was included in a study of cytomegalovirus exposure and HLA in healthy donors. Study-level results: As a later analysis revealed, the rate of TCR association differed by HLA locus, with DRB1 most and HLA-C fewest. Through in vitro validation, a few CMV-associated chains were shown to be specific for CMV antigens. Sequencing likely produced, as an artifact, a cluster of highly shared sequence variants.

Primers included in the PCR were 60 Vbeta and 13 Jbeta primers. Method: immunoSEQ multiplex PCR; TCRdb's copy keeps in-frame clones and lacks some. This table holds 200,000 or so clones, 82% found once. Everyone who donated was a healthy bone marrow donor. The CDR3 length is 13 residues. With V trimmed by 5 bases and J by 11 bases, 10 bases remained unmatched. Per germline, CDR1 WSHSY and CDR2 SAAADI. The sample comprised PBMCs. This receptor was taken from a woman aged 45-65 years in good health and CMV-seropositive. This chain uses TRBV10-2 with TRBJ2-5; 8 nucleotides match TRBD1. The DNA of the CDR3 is TGCGCCAGCAGTTCCCAGGGGGCAGGAGAGCAGTACTTC. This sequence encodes CASSSQGAGEQYF.